This T cell receptor (beta chain) was captured in a study of T cell responses to AZD1222 COVID-19 vaccine. Overall study findings and caveats: Donors skewed white British and female; clonal diversity was possibly underestimated. It was only after the peak T cell response that any repertoires were sampled. In the spike-specific TCR repertoire, nearly half reportedly target unmutated variant regions.

This CDR3 has 15 residues. Trimming removed 3 bases from V and 5 bases from J; junction bases left unmatched: 8. In germline, CDR1 is KGHSH, CDR2 LQKENI. On this clone: Its specificity is not known.

Repertoires were generated with immunoSEQ multiplex PCR, while TCRdb's copy carries only in-frame clones and drops some. The table lists over 100,000 clones, 94% of them singletons. This TCR was sampled from an adult in good health. This rearrangement joins TRBV18 to TRBJ2-5, with TRBD2 matching over 8 bases. Sequencing was performed on peripheral blood, taken on day 0 of AZD1222 vaccination. CDR3 in DNA: TGTGCCAGCTCACCGGTCCGGGAGGGGTTGGAGACCCAGTACTTC. The encoded protein is CASSPVREGLETQYF.